A selection of T cell receptor beta chains follows, all from one sample in a study of T cells after yellow fever vaccination. TCRdb reprocessed the 5' RACE reads via MiXCR and lists one record per CDR3 protein. The sample contains more than 35,000 distinct CDR3 sequences, 6.8% of which appear only once. The source material was CD8+ T cells not binding an NS4B(214-222) dextramer, sorted from PBMCs, sampled 45 days after the yellow fever booster vaccination. The receptor set was obtained from a man aged 25 to 45 who received the YFV17D yellow fever vaccine. Each CDR3 is given with its conserved first and last residue. The D gene is left open where the match is weak. A clone size is listed for some rows: how often the clone was seen (once, few, many), or a class if it is expanded.

CDR3aa: CASSPTSGSHYNEQFF
CDR3nt: TGTGCCAGCAGCCCTACTAGCGGGAGCCATTACAATGAGCAGTTCTTC
v_gene: TRBV7-9
j_gene: TRBJ2-1
abundance: few
len: 16
d_gene: TRBD2

CDR3aa: CAGKAGATDTQYF
CDR3nt: TGCGCCGGCAAAGCGGGAGCCACAGATACGCAGTATTTT
v_gene: TRBV10-2
j_gene: TRBJ2-3
abundance: many
len: 13
d_gene: TRBD2

CDR3aa: CSVVLVGGHTDTQYF
CDR3nt: TGCAGCGTTGTCCTAGTGGGGGGTCACACAGATACGCAGTATTTT
v_gene: TRBV29-1
j_gene: TRBJ2-3
abundance: many
len: 15
d_gene: NA

CDR3aa: CASAQLVWDEQYF
CDR3nt: TGTGCCAGCGCCCAGCTTGTTTGGGACGAGCAGTACTTC
v_gene: TRBV5-5
j_gene: TRBJ2-7
abundance: many
len: 13
d_gene: NA

CDR3aa: CASSLPGLAGSEQFF
CDR3nt: TGTGCCAGCAGCCTTCCGGGACTAGCGGGAAGTGAGCAGTTCTTC
v_gene: TRBV7-8
j_gene: TRBJ2-1
abundance: many
len: 15
d_gene: TRBD2

CDR3aa: CASSSPPDRIETQYF
CDR3nt: TGTGCCAGCAGTTCGCCCCCAGACAGGATAGAGACCCAGTACTTC
v_gene: TRBV6-2/TRBV6-3
j_gene: TRBJ2-5
abundance: many
len: 15
d_gene: NA

CDR3aa: CASSQGLAAYSTYNEQFF
CDR3nt: TGTGCCAGCAGCCAAGGACTAGCGGCCTATAGTACCTACAATGAGCAGTTCTTC
v_gene: TRBV3-1
j_gene: TRBJ2-1
abundance: many
len: 18
d_gene: TRBD2

CDR3aa: CASSLSPNTEAFF
CDR3nt: TGTGCCAGCAGTTTATCCCCGAACACTGAAGCTTTCTTT
v_gene: TRBV27
j_gene: TRBJ1-1
abundance: many
len: 13
d_gene: NA

CDR3aa: CSVSDSSGNTIYF
CDR3nt: TGCAGCGTTAGTGATTCCTCTGGAAACACCATATATTTT
v_gene: TRBV29-1
j_gene: TRBJ1-3
abundance: many
len: 13
d_gene: NA

CDR3aa: CASGPGQGTETQYF
CDR3nt: TGTGCCAGCGGACCTGGACAGGGGACAGAGACCCAGTACTTC
v_gene: TRBV6-1
j_gene: TRBJ2-5
abundance: many
len: 14
d_gene: TRBD1

CDR3aa: CASSTSGGGADTQYF
CDR3nt: TGTGCCAGCAGCACCTCTGGCGGGGGGGCAGATACGCAGTATTTT
v_gene: TRBV7-6
j_gene: TRBJ2-3
abundance: many
len: 15
d_gene: TRBD2

CDR3aa: CAFSSGPSGQGLPNEQFF
CDR3nt: TGTGCCTTCAGTAGTGGCCCCTCGGGACAGGGCCTCCCCAATGAGCAGTTCTTC
v_gene: TRBV12-3/TRBV12-4
j_gene: TRBJ2-1
abundance: NA
len: 18
d_gene: TRBD1

CDR3aa: CASPDRGLGANVLTF
CDR3nt: TGTGCCAGCCCAGACAGGGGGCTTGGGGCCAACGTCCTGACTTTC
v_gene: TRBV7-2
j_gene: TRBJ2-6
abundance: many
len: 15
d_gene: TRBD1

CDR3aa: CASSLPILADSYEQYF
CDR3nt: TGTGCCAGCAGCTTACCAATACTAGCGGACTCCTACGAGCAGTACTTC
v_gene: TRBV7-9
j_gene: TRBJ2-7
abundance: many
len: 16
d_gene: TRBD2